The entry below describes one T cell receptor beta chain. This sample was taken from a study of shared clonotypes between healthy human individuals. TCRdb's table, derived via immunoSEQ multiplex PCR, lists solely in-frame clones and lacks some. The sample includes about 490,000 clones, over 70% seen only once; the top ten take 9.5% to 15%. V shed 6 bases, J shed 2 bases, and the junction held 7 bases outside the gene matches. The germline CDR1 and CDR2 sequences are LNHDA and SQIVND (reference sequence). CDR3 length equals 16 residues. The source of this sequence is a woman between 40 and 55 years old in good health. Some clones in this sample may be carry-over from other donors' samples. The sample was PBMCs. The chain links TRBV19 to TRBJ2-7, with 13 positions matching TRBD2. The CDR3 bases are TGTGCCAGTAGACCGGGACTAGCGGGACCGACCTACGAGCAGTACTTC. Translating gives CASRPGLAGPTYEQYF.